This TCR beta chain was captured by sequencing in a study of T cell changes during pregnancy in multiple sclerosis (dated by TCRdb to the late 2010s). Concerning the study at large: The study looked at changes in the T cell repertoire across pregnancy in women with multiple sclerosis.

About this clone: What this receptor recognizes is not known. Base qualities are not provided; no much larger clone lies one nucleotide away.

The CDR3 has 13 amino acids, counting the end cysteine and phenylalanine. Only the CDR3 DNA is retained, 39 bases long and in frame from the first base. The germline V and J ends show losses of 4 bases and 11 bases respectively, and no gene match explains 6 bases of the junction. The CDR1 and CDR2 encoded by the germline V gene are SGDLS and YYNGEE. The library was prepared using the immunoSEQ multiplex PCR assay. TCRdb took this table from immuneACCESS and kept in-frame rearrangements with V and J called. Such tables lack part of the clones; where checked against another copy, unresolved V genes explain under half of the gap, and the rest is unexplained. A total of tens of thousands of clones appear in this sample, about 90% of them only once. The ten largest clones represent roughly 1.5% of the sample.

Specimen: peripheral blood, collected after pregnancy. The chain couples TRBV9 to TRBJ1-4, with 9 central nucleotides matching TRBD1. The sequence came from a female donor with multiple sclerosis, enrolled in a pregnancy study. The base sequence is TGTGCCAGCAGCCCGGGACAGGGTAGTAAACTGTTTTTT. The translation is CASSPGQGSKLFF. The entire variable domain, with the stretches around the CDR3 drawn from the reference TRBV9 and TRBJ1-4 proteins, is DSGVTQTPKHLITATGQRVTLRCSPRSGDLSVYWYQQSLDQGLQFLIQYYNGEERAKGNILERFSAQQFPDLHSELNLSSLELGDSALYFCASSPGQGSKLFFGSGTQLSVL.